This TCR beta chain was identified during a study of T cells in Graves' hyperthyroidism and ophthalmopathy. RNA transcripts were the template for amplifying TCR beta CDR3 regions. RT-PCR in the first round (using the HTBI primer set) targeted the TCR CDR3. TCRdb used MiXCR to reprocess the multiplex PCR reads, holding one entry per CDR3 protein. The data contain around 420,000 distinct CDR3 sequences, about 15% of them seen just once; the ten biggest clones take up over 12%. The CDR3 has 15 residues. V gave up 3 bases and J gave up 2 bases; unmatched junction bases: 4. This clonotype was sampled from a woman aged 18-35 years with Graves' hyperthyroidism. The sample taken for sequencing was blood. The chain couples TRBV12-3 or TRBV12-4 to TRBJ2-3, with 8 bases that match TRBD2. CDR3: CASSFRGGITDTQYF. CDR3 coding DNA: TGTGCCAGCAGTTTTCGGGGGGGGATCACAGATACGCAGTATTTT.